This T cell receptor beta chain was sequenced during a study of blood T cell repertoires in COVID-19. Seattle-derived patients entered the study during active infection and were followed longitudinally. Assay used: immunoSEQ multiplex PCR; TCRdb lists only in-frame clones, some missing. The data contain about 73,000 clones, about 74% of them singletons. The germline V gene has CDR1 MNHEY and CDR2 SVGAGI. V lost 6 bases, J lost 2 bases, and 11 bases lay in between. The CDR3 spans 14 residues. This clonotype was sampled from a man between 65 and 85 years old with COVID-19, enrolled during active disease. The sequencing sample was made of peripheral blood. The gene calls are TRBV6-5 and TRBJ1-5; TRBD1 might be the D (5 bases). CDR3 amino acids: CASRQGGGNQPQHF. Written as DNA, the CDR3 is TGTGCCAGCAGACAAGGAGGGGGCAATCAGCCCCAGCATTTT.